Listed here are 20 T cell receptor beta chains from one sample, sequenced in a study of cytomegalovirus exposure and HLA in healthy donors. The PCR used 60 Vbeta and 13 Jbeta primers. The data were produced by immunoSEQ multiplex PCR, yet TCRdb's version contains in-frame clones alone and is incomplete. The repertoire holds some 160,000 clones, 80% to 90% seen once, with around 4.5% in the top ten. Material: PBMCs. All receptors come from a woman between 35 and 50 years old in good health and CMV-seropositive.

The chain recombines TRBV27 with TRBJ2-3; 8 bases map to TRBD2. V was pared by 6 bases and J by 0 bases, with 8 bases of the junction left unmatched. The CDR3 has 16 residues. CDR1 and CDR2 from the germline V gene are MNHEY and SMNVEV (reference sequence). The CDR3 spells CASRVAGGYSTDTQYF. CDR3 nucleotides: TGTGCCAGCAGGGTGGCGGGAGGCTATAGCACAGATACGCAGTATTTT.

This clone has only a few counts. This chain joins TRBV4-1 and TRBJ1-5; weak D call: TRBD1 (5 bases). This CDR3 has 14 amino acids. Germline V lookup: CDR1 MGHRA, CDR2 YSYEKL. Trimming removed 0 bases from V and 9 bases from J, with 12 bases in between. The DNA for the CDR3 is TGCGCCAGCAGCCAAGAAGGGGCAGGGATGCCCCAGCATTTT. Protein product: CASSQEGAGMPQHF.

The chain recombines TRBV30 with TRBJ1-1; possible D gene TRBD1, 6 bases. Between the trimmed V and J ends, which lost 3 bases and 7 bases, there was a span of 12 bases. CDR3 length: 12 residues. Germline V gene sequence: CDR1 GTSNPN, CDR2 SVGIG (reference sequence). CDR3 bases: TGTGCCTGGAGAGAACTGACAGGTGAAGCTTTCTTT. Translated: CAWRELTGEAFF. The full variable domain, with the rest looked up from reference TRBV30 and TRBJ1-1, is SQTIHQWPATLVQPVGSPLSLECTVEGTSNPNLYWYRQAAGRGLQLLFYSVGIGQISSEVPQNLSASRPQDRQFILSSKKLLLSDSGFYLCAWRELTGEAFFGQGTRLTVV.

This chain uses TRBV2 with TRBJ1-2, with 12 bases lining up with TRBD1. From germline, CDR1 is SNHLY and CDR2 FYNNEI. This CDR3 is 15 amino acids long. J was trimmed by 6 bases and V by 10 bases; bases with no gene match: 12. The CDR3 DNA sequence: TGTGCCACCCCATATCCCGGGACAGGGGGCGATGGCTACACCTTC. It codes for CATPYPGTGGDGYTF.

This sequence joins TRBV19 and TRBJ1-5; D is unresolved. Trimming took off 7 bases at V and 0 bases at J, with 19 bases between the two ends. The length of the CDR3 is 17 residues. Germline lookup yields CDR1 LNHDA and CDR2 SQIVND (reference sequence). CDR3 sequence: CASIPGRRVNSNQPQHF. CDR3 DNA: TGTGCCAGTATTCCGGGGAGGAGAGTTAATAGCAATCAGCCCCAGCATTTT.

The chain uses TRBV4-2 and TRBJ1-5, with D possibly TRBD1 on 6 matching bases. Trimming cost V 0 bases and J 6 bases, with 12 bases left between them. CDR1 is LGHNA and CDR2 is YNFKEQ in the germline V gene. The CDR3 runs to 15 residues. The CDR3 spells CASSQDIQGGQPQHF. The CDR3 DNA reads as TGTGCCAGCAGCCAAGATATACAGGGCGGTCAGCCCCAGCATTTT.

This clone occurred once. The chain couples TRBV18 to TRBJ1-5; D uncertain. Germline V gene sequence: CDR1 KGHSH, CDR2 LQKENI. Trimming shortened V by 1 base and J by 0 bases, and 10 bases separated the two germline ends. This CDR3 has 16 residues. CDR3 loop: CASSPRAPISNQPQHF. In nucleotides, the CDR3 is TGTGCCAGCTCACCACGGGCACCTATTAGCAATCAGCCCCAGCATTTT.

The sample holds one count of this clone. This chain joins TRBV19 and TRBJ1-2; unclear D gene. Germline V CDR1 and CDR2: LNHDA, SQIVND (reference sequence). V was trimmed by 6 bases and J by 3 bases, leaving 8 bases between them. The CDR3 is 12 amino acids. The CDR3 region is CASRTDDYGYTF. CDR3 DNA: TGTGCCAGTAGAACAGATGACTATGGCTACACCTTC.

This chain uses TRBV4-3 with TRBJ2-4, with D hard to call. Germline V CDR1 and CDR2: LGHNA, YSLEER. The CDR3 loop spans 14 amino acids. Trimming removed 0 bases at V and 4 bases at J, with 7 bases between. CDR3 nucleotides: TGCGCCAGCAGCCAAGATGGCCAGAAAAACATTCAGTACTTC. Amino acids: CASSQDGQKNIQYF.

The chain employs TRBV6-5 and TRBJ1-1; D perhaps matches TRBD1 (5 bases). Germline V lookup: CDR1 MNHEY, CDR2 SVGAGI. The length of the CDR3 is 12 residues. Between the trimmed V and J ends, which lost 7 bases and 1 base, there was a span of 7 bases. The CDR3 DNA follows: TGTGCCAGCATCGACAGGAACACTGAAGCTTTCTTT. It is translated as CASIDRNTEAFF.

CDR3 coding DNA: TGTGCCACCAGCAGAGATCGGGGTTCCTACAATGAGCAGTTCTTC. It yields the protein CATSRDRGSYNEQFF. The gene calls are TRBV15 and TRBJ2-1; D possibly corresponds to TRBD2 (5 bases). This CDR3 has 15 residues. Germline loops: CDR1 LNHNV, CDR2 YYDKDF (reference sequence). V was cut by 0 bases and J by 1 base, with 7 bases left in between.

The CDR3 sequence: CASTSTGGNQETQYF. As DNA, the CDR3 is TGTGCCAGCACCTCCACGGGGGGTAACCAAGAGACCCAGTACTTC. The J gene is TRBJ2-5, the V gene TRBV9, with TRBD2 identical over 7 bases. Trimming took 6 bases from V and 0 from J; bases not matched to a gene: 8. The CDR3 totals 15 residues. Germline V gene data show CDR1 as SGDLS and CDR2 as YYNGEE.

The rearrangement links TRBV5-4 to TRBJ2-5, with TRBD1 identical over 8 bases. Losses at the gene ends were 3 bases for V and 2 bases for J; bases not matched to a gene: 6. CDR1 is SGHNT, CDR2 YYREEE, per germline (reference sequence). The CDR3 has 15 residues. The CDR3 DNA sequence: TGTGCCAGCAGCTCGCTCCGGGACAGGCAAGAGACCCAGTACTTC. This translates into CASSSLRDRQETQYF.

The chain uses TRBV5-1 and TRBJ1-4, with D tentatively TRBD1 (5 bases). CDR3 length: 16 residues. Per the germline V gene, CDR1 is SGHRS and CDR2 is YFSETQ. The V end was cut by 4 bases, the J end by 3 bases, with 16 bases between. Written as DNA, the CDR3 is TGCGCCAGCAGCCCGGGCCTTCCGGGGGCTAATGAAAAACTGTTTTTT. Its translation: CASSPGLPGANEKLFF.

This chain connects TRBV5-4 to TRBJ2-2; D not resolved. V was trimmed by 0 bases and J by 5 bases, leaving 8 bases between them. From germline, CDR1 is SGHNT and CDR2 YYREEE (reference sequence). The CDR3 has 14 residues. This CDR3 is CASSLDPRTGELFF. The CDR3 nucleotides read TGTGCCAGCAGCTTGGATCCGAGGACCGGGGAGCTGTTTTTT.

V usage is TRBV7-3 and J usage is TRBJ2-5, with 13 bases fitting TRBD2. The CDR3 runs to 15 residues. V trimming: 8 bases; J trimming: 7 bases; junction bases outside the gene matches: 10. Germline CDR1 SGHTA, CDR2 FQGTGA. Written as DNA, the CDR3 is TGTGCCAGCTCGCCCGGGACTAGCGGGATCGGGACCCAGTACTTC. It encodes CASSPGTSGIGTQYF.

The CDR3: CASSQGGGDTDTQYF. CDR3 coding DNA: TGCGCCAGCAGCCAGGGCGGGGGCGACACAGATACGCAGTATTTT. The gene calls are TRBV4-3 and TRBJ2-3; D possibly corresponds to TRBD2 (7 bases). This CDR3 has 15 amino acids. The V gene lost 3 bases and the J gene lost 2 bases, with 12 bases spanning the gap. Germline V gene lookup returns CDR1 LGHNA and CDR2 YSLEER.

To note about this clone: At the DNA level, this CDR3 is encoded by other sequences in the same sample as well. In DNA form, the CDR3 reads TGTGCCAGCTCACCAAGAGGGGGCGCGAATCAGCCCCAGCATTTT. Translating it yields CASSPRGGANQPQHF. The chain uses TRBV18 and TRBJ1-5; 7 nucleotides line up with TRBD1. The length of the CDR3 is 15 residues. With V trimmed by 2 bases and J by 4 bases, 5 bases remained unmatched. Per germline, CDR1 KGHSH and CDR2 LQKENI.

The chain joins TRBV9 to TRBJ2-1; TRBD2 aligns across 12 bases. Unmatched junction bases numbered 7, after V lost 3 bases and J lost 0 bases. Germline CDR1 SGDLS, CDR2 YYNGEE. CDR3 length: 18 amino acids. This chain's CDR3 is CASSAQGLAGSSYNEQFF. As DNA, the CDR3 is TGTGCCAGCAGCGCCCAAGGACTAGCGGGGAGCTCCTACAATGAGCAGTTCTTC. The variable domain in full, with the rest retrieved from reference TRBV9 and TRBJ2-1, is DSGVTQTPKHLITATGQRVTLRCSPRSGDLSVYWYQQSLDQGLQFLIQYYNGEERAKGNILERFSAQQFPDLHSELNLSSLELGDSALYFCASSAQGLAGSSYNEQFFGPGTRLTVL.

In DNA form, the CDR3 reads TGTGCCAGCAGCACCCGGACTAGCGGGAGGGGCGAGCAGTACTTC. It is translated as CASSTRTSGRGEQYF. The chain combines TRBV11-1 with TRBJ2-7; 15 nucleotides agree with TRBD2. V gave up 5 bases and J gave up 6 bases; unmatched junction bases: 5. CDR1 and CDR2 (germline): SGHAT, FQDESV (reference sequence). This CDR3 spans 15 amino acids. The full variable domain, its missing parts supplied by reference TRBV11-1 and TRBJ2-7, is EAEVAQSPRYKITEKSQAVAFWCDPISGHATLYWYRQILGQGPELLVQFQDESVVDDSQLPKDRFSAERLKGVDSTLKIQPAELGDSAMYLCASSTRTSGRGEQYFGPGTRLTVT.